A selection of T cell receptor beta chains follows, all from one sample in a study of control samples from healthy donors and cancer patients. TCRdb's table, derived via immunoSEQ multiplex PCR, lists solely in-frame clones and lacks some. The sample carries 160,000 or so clones, around 94% recorded once. The sequenced sample was PBMCs. The receptors here all came from a man between 60 and 70 years old with colorectal cancer. The CDR3 runs from the conserved cysteine through the conserved F or W. The size field is filled for only some rows; it gives once, few, many or a size class.

size: -; V: TRBV30; J: TRBJ1-1; CDR3: CAWSPLTGGYTEAFF
size: -; V: TRBV7-9; J: TRBJ2-1; CDR3: CASSLGGTRYNEQFF
size: -; V: TRBV28; J: TRBJ1-1; CDR3: CASSWNTEAFF
size: -; V: TRBV25-1; J: TRBJ2-3; CDR3: CASRVTDTQYF
size: -; V: TRBV3-1/TRBV3-2; J: TRBJ2-7; CDR3: CASSQGAAAGSEQYF
size: -; V: TRBV6-2/TRBV6-3; J: TRBJ2-7; CDR3: CASSYAGKTGLSYEQYF
size: -; V: TRBV6-5; J: TRBJ1-6; CDR3: CASSPDRGVSPLHF
size: -; V: TRBV3-1/TRBV3-2; J: TRBJ2-7; CDR3: CASSQEGTAPYEQYF
size: few; V: TRBV7-8; J: TRBJ2-7; CDR3: CASSLGGGAYEQYF
size: -; V: TRBV5-4; J: TRBJ2-3; CDR3: CASIPGGAGTDTQYF
size: -; V: TRBV2; J: TRBJ2-7; CDR3: CASSEMTGEQYF
size: -; V: TRBV19; J: TRBJ1-1; CDR3: CASSIGTGNTEAFF
size: -; V: TRBV29-1; J: TRBJ2-3; CDR3: CSAGRQGSTDTQYF
size: -; V: TRBV6-5; J: TRBJ1-2; CDR3: CASRVGQPYGYTF
size: -; V: TRBV19; J: TRBJ1-1; CDR3: CASSIDRVGARNTEAFF
size: once; V: TRBV21-1; J: TRBJ1-2; CDR3: CASSIGQGPYGYTF
size: -; V: TRBV3-1/TRBV3-2; J: TRBJ1-2; CDR3: CASSQASVGGVLHGYTF
size: -; V: TRBV24-1; J: TRBJ2-3; CDR3: CATSDPLTNTQYF
size: -; V: TRBV5-1; J: TRBJ1-1; CDR3: CASSSRGGVSEAFF
size: -; V: TRBV30; J: TRBJ1-2; CDR3: CAWVQQLYGYTF
size: -; V: TRBV7-8; J: TRBJ1-5; CDR3: CASSLDGNQPQHF
size: -; V: TRBV11-3; J: TRBJ2-1; CDR3: CASSFRTGGGEQFF
size: once; V: TRBV5-8; J: TRBJ1-2; CDR3: CASSLDGRVNYGYTF
size: once; V: TRBV6-6; J: TRBJ2-1; CDR3: CASSHPRGGPGNEQFF
size: once; V: TRBV5-6; J: TRBJ1-1; CDR3: CASSLEGANTEAFF
size: -; V: TRBV11-3; J: TRBJ1-2; CDR3: CASSPFGAPTNYGYTF
size: -; V: TRBV4-1; J: TRBJ2-7; CDR3: CASSQGSFRRGDEQYF
size: -; V: TRBV28; J: TRBJ1-2; CDR3: CASTPTGAQNYGYTF
size: -; V: TRBV5-1; J: TRBJ1-3; CDR3: CASRNSGNTIYF
size: -; V: TRBV20-1; J: TRBJ2-1; CDR3: CSASVGGGGNEQFF
size: once; V: TRBV6-2/TRBV6-3; J: TRBJ1-5; CDR3: CASSYGTGNQPQHF
size: -; V: TRBV4-2; J: TRBJ2-7; CDR3: CASSQDLRGNVYEQYF
size: once; V: TRBV3-1/TRBV3-2; J: TRBJ2-2; CDR3: CASRSGGARTGELFF
size: -; V: TRBV5-1; J: TRBJ2-1; CDR3: CASSLARRAVDEQFF
size: -; V: TRBV10-2; J: TRBJ1-2; CDR3: CASTEGVLGYGYTF
size: -; V: TRBV5-1; J: TRBJ2-7; CDR3: CASSPEWDEQYF
size: -; V: TRBV5-1; J: TRBJ2-7; CDR3: CASSLARGTSGIYEQYF
size: -; V: TRBV29-1; J: TRBJ2-3; CDR3: CSVEGIAGGPPDTQYF
size: -; V: TRBV10-2; J: TRBJ1-1; CDR3: CASSRDLGGQGSPSNTEAFF
size: -; V: TRBV6-5; J: TRBJ2-5; CDR3: CASGQETQYF
size: once; V: TRBV7-9; J: TRBJ2-3; CDR3: CASRAAGGTDTQYF
size: -; V: TRBV15; J: TRBJ2-7; CDR3: CATSRGEAGGQYF
size: -; V: TRBV11-2; J: TRBJ1-6; CDR3: CASSLVGASSPLHF
size: few; V: TRBV6-5; J: TRBJ1-1; CDR3: CASRTTAMNTEAFF
size: -; V: TRBV30; J: TRBJ1-5; CDR3: CAWSTTENQPQHF
size: -; V: TRBV6-2/TRBV6-3; J: TRBJ2-3; CDR3: CASSQSLAGGQDTQYF
size: -; V: TRBV6-2/TRBV6-3; J: TRBJ2-5; CDR3: CASSYEGGLQETQYF
size: -; V: TRBV28; J: TRBJ1-5; CDR3: CASSLGTVHQPQHF
size: -; V: TRBV6-6; J: TRBJ2-5; CDR3: CASSLVPGGSLQETQYF
size: once; V: TRBV19; J: TRBJ2-7; CDR3: CASSSRWEQYF
size: -; V: TRBV3-1/TRBV3-2; J: TRBJ2-7; CDR3: CASSQASEESSYEQYF
size: -; V: TRBV21-1; J: TRBJ2-5; CDR3: CASSKVEAGAEETQYF
size: -; V: TRBV10-3; J: TRBJ2-3; CDR3: CAIRPTSASDTDTQYF
size: -; V: TRBV7-9; J: TRBJ1-1; CDR3: CASSRGNTEAFF